Shown below are 17 T cell receptor beta chains from a single sample sequenced in a study of blood T cell repertoires in COVID-19. Produced via immunoSEQ multiplex PCR; TCRdb's table is partial and in-frame only. The sample includes 95,000 to 100,000 clones, more than 75% of them seen just once. Sequencing was done on a sample of peripheral blood. These receptors all come from a woman in her twenties or thirties with acute or convalescent COVID-19.

CDR3 sequence: CASSLGGTDTQYF. In DNA, the CDR3 is TGTGCCAGCAGCTTGGGAGGGACAGATACGCAGTATTTT. The V gene is TRBV5-4, the J gene TRBJ2-3, with TRBD2 as a possible D gene (5 bases). Trimming pared 0 bases from V and 3 bases from J, leaving 5 bases between. The CDR3 has 13 residues. Germline V gene lookup returns CDR1 SGHNT and CDR2 YYREEE (reference sequence).

This chain uses TRBV27 with TRBJ1-3; 8 bases fit TRBD1. V lost 2 bases, J lost 3 bases, and 3 bases stayed unmatched. This CDR3 contains 15 residues. In germline, CDR1 is MNHEY, CDR2 SMNVEV (reference sequence). The CDR3 spells CASSLNDRGGNTIYF. CDR3 in DNA: TGTGCCAGCAGTTTAAACGACAGGGGTGGAAACACCATATATTTT.

This chain uses TRBV27 with TRBJ1-1; D is ambiguous. The CDR3 consists of 14 residues. V gave up 7 bases and J gave up 2 bases, with 14 bases separating them. Looked up from germline, CDR1 is MNHEY and CDR2 is SMNVEV (reference sequence). The CDR3 is CASNADRGNTEAFF. CDR3 nucleotide sequence: TGTGCCAGCAACGCGGATAGAGGAAACACTGAAGCTTTCTTT.

This clone was seen only a few times. This chain uses TRBV19 with TRBJ2-1, with a weak D call TRBD2 (6 bases). The germline CDR1 and CDR2 sequences are LNHDA and SQIVND (reference sequence). The CDR3 covers 16 residues. Trimming pared 3 bases from V and 8 bases from J, leaving 20 bases between. The CDR3 sequence is CASSIPRTSRRDEQFF. DNA of the CDR3: TGTGCCAGTAGTATTCCTCGGACTTCCCGGAGGGATGAGCAGTTCTTC.

The rearrangement joins TRBV12-3 or TRBV12-4 to TRBJ2-5; D is unresolved. The V end lost 6 bases, the J end lost 4 bases, and 9 bases lay between the germline ends. The CDR3 runs 12 residues. The CDR3: CASSSHSETQYF. The CDR3 DNA follows: TGTGCCAGCAGCTCTCACTCAGAGACCCAGTACTTC.

The rearrangement links TRBV11-2 to TRBJ2-7; D is perhaps TRBD1 (6 bases). Trimming stripped 1 base from V and 7 bases from J, with 11 bases between. The CDR3 loop spans 13 amino acids. Germline V gene lookup returns CDR1 SGHAT and CDR2 FQNNGV. The CDR3: CASSLGRGNEQYF. CDR3 DNA: TGTGCCAGCAGCTTAGGAAGGGGGAATGAGCAGTACTTC.

The chain uses TRBV6-6 and TRBJ1-2; 9 bases match TRBD1. This CDR3 has 18 amino acids. Germline V gives CDR1 MNHNY, CDR2 SVGAGI (reference sequence). J was trimmed by 0 bases and V by 5 bases; bases with no gene match: 13. CDR3 nucleotides: TGTGCCAGCAGTCCTTCCGGGGACAGGGCCCCTTCTAACTATGGCTACACCTTC. This sequence encodes CASSPSGDRAPSNYGYTF.

The chain has TRBV24-1 and TRBJ2-2; the match to TRBD1 covers 7 bases. The junction had 8 bases not matched to a gene; V was cut back by 4 bases and J by 4 bases. Germline assignment: CDR1 KGHDR and CDR2 SFDVKD. CDR3 length: 16 residues. The CDR3 loop reads CATSDFRQGSTGELFF. The CDR3 bases are TGTGCCACCAGTGACTTCCGACAGGGAAGCACCGGGGAGCTGTTTTTT.

The V call is TRBV6-1, the J call TRBJ1-2; D ambiguous. V was clipped by 0 bases and J by 4 bases, with 9 bases between them. The CDR3 contains 14 residues. The germline V gene encodes CDR1 MNHNS and CDR2 SASEGT. The CDR3 protein is CASSEAGLSYGYTF. The CDR3 DNA follows: TGTGCCAGCAGTGAAGCTGGACTGAGCTATGGCTACACCTTC.

The count of this clone is one. This chain joins TRBV19 and TRBJ1-5; D remains unclear. The length of the CDR3 is 13 residues. The V gene lost 7 bases and the J gene lost 0 bases, with 7 bases spanning the gap. Germline V lookup: CDR1 LNHDA, CDR2 SQIVND (reference sequence). The CDR3 region has the DNA TGTGCCAGTACCCAGTATAGCAATCAGCCCCAGCATTTT. Residues: CASTQYSNQPQHF.

This clone was recorded once. V usage is TRBV7-9 and J usage is TRBJ2-1, with TRBD2 identical over 7 bases. With 2 bases clipped from V and 4 bases from J, the junction kept 14 bases outside the gene matches. The CDR3 sequence is 18 residues long. CDR1 and CDR2 from the germline V gene are SEHNR and FQNEAQ (reference sequence). CDR3 bases: TGTGCCAGCAGCTTAAGCGGGGACCTCAGCCGGGGGTACAATGAGCAGTTCTTC. This codes for CASSLSGDLSRGYNEQFF.

This chain links TRBV9 with TRBJ1-1, with a tentative D call TRBD1 (5 bases). The V end was cut by 7 bases, the J end by 7 bases, with 17 bases between. Germline V gene lookup returns CDR1 SGDLS and CDR2 YYNGEE. The CDR3 spans 13 residues. DNA of the CDR3: TGTGCCAGCCGACGCCAAGCGGGGGGTGAAGCTTTCTTT. It codes for CASRRQAGGEAFF.

The V call is TRBV29-1, the J call TRBJ1-2; 7 positions agree with TRBD1. CDR1 is SQVTM, CDR2 ANQGSEA, per germline. The CDR3 covers 13 residues. Trimming removed 2 bases from V and 4 bases from J; junction bases left unmatched: 4. This chain's CDR3 is CSVERGPGYGYTF. The CDR3 DNA sequence: TGCAGCGTTGAAAGGGGGCCTGGCTATGGCTACACCTTC.

V and J are TRBV10-3 and TRBJ2-7; a possible D gene is TRBD1 (6 bases). The CDR3 runs 14 residues. Between the trimmed V and J ends, which lost 6 bases and 2 bases, there was a span of 14 bases. The V gene's germline CDR1 is ENHRY and CDR2 SYGVKD. CDR3 DNA sequence: TGTGCCATCAGGACAGGAGGACTTGCCTACGAGCAGTACTTC. It specifies CAIRTGGLAYEQYF.

This chain connects TRBV7-3 to TRBJ2-1; 7 bases align to TRBD1. CDR3 length: 16 residues. Trimming cost V 3 bases and J 6 bases; bases outside gene matches: 11. Germline CDR1 reads SGHTA; CDR2 reads FQGTGA. CDR3 in DNA: TGTGCCAGCAGCTTTAGCTCCGGGACAGTGGCCAATGAGCAGTTCTTC. Residues: CASSFSSGTVANEQFF. The whole variable domain, filled in from reference TRBV7-3 and TRBJ2-1, reads GAGVSQTPSNKVTEKGKYVELRCDPISGHTALYWYRQSLGQGPEFLIYFQGTGAADDSGLPNDRFFAVRPEGSVSTLKIQRTERGDSAVYLCASSFSSGTVANEQFFGPGTRLTVL.

As to this clone: The CDR3 end shows no conserved phenylalanine or tryptophan, and so a read error is likely. Because the CDR3's place on the DNA is in doubt, the DNA is left out and the CDR3 is given as listed by TCRdb. J is TRBJ2-7 and V is TRBV14; TRBD1, the table's D call, lacks a check against the DNA. Germline V gene lookup returns CDR1 SGHDN and CDR2 FVKESK. Both ends counted, the CDR3 spans 12 residues. This CDR3 is CASSQAGQGALL.

The gene calls are TRBV2 and TRBJ1-1; D is possibly TRBD1 (5 bases). There are 11 residues in the CDR3. The germline CDR1 and CDR2 sequences are SNHLY and FYNNEI. Trimming removed 6 bases at V and 6 bases at J, with 8 bases between. The CDR3 DNA follows: TGTGCCAGCAGGTCCAGGGCTGAAGCTTTCTTT. Protein product: CASRSRAEAFF.